This T cell receptor beta chain is drawn from a study of T-cell reconstitution after alpha-beta-depleted transplantation in children (dated by TCRdb to between 2015 and 2016). Broadly, across the study: Using TCR repertoire profiling, the study quantitatively followed how T-cell immune reconstitution unfolded in children after TCRalphabeta/CD19-depleted allogeneic hematopoietic cell transplantation.

On this clonotype: Its binding antigen is unknown. Base qualities are not at hand, and no much larger clone is one base apart.

Library prep was done by PCR. The sample was run on an Illumina HiSeq 2500. TCR library preparation used molecular barcoding, with unique molecular identifiers applied to normalize quantification of the TCRbeta repertoire. TCRdb trimmed the raw reads at Q25, called clones with MiXCR and kept productive beta chains. Every entry covers one CDR3 protein and lists the most common genes and DNA from its rows. The sample contains 330,000 or so distinct CDR3 sequences, approximately 10% of them found a single time. Jointly, the top ten make up approximately 2.3% of the sample. V lost 1 base and J lost 2 bases, and the count of bases not matched to a germline gene is 13. Counted from cysteine to phenylalanine, this CDR3 has 18 amino acids. CDR3 DNA only is kept here, 54 bases in frame from base 1. The germline V gene (reference sequence) supplies CDR1 SGHAT and CDR2 FQDESV.

Sample: PBMCs from the stem cell graft donor, taken from the stem cell graft. The clonotype was recovered from a human donor who donated a stem cell graft to a child with acute lymphoblastic leukemia. The sequence is built from TRBV11-1 and TRBJ2-7; TRBD1 fits 8 bases in the junction. CDR3 region: CASSLVEAYRGFTYEQYF. The DNA reads as follows: TGTGCCAGCAGCTTAGTCGAGGCCTACAGGGGGTTCACCTACGAGCAGTACTTC.